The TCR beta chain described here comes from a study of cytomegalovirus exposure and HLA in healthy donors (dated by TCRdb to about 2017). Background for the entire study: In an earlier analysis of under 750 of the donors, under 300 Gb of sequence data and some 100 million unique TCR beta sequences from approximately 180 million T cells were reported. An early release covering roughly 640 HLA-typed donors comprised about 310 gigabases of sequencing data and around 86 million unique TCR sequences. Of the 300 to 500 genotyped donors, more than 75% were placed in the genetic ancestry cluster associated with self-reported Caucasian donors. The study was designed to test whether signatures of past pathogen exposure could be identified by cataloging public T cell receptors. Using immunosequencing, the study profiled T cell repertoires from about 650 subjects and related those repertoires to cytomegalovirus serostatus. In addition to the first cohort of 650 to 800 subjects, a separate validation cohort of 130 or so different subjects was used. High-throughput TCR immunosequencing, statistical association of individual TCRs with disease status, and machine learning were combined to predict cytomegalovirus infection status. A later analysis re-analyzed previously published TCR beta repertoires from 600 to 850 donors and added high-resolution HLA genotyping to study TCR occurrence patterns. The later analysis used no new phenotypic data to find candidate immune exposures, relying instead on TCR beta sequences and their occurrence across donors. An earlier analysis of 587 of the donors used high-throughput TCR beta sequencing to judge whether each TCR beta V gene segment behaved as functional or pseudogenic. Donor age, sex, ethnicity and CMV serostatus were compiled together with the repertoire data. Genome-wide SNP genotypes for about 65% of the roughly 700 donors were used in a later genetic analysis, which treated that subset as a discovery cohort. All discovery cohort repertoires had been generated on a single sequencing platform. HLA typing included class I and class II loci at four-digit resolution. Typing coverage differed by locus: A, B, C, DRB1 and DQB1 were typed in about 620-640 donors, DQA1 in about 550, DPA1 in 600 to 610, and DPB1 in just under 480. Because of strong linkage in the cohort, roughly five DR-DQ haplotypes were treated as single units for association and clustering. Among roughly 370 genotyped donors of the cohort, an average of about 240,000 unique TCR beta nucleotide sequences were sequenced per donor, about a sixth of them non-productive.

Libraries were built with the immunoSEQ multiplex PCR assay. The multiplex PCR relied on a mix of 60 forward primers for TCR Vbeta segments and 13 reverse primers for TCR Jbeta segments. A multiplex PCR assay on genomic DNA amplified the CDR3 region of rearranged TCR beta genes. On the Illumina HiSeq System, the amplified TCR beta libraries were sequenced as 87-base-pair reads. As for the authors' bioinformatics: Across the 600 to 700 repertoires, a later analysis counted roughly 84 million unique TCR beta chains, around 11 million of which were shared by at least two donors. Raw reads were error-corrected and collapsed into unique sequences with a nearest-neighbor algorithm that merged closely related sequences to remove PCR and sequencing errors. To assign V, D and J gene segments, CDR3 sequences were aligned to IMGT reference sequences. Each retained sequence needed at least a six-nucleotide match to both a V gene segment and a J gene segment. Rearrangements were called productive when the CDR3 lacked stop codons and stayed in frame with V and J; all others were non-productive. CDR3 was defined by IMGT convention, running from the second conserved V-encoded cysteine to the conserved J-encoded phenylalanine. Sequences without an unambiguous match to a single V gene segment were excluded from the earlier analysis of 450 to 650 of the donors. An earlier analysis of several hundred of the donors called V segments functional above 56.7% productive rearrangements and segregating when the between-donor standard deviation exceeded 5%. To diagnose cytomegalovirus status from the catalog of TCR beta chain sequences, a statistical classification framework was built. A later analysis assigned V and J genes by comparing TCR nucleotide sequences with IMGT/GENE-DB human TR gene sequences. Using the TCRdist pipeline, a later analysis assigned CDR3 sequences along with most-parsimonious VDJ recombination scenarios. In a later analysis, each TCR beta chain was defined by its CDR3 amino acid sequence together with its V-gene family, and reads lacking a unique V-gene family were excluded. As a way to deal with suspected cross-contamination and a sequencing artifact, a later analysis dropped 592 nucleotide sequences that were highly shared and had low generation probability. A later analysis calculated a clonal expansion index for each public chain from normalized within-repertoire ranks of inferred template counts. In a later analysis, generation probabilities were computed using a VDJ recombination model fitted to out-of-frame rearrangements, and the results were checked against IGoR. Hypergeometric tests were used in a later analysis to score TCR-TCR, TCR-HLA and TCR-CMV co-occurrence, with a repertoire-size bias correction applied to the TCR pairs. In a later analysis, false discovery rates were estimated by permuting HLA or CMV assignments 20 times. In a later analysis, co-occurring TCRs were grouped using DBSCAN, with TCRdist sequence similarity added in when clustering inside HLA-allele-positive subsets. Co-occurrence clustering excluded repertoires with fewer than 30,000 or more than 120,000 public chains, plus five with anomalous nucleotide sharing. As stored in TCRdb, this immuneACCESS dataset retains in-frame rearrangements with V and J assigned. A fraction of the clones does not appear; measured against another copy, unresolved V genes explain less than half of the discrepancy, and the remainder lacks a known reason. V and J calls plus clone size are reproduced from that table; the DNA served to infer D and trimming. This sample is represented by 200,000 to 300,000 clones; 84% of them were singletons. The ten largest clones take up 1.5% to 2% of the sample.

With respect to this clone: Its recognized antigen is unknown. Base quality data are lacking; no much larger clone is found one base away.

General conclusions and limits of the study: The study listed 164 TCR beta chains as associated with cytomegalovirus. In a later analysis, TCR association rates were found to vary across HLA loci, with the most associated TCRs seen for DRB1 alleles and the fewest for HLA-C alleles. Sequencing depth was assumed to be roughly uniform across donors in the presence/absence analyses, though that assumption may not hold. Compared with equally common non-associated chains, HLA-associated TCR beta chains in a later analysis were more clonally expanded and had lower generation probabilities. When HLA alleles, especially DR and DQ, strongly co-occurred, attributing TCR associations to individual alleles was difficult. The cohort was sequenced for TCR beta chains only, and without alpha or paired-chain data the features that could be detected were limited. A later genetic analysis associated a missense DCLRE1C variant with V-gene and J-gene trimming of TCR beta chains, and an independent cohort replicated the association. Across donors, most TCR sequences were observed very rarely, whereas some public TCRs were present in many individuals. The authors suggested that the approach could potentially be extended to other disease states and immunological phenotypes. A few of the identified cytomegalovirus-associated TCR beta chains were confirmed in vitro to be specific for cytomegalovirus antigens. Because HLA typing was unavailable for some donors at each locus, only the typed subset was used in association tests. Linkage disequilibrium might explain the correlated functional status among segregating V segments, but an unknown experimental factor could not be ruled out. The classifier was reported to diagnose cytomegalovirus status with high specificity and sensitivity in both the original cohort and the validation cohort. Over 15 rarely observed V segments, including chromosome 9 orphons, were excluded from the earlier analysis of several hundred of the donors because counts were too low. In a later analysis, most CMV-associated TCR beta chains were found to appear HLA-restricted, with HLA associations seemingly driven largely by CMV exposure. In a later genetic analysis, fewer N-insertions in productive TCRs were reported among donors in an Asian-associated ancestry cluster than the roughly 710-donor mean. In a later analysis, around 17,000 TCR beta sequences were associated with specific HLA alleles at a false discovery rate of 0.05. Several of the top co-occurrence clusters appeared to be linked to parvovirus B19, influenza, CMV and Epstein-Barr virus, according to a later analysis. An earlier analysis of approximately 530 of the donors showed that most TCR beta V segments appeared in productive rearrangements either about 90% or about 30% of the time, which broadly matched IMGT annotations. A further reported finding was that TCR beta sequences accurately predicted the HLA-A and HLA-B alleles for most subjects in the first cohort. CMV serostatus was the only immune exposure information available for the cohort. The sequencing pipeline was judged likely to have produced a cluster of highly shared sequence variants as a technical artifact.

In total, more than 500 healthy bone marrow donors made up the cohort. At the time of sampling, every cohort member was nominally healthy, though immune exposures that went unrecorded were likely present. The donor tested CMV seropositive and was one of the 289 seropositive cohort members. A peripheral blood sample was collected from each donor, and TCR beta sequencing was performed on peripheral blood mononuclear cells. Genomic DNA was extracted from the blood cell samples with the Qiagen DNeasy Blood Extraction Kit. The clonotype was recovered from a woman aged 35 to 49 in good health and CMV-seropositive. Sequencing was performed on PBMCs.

The sequenced DNA is TGTGCCAGCAGCGTATCCGGCGGAAATGAGCAGTTCTTC. It specifies CASSVSGGNEQFF. The chain was built from TRBV9 and TRBJ2-1; a confident D gene designation cannot be given. Reading from cysteine to phenylalanine, the CDR3 counts 13 amino acids. This entry keeps only the CDR3 DNA: 39 bases, framed from base 1. Trimming at the junction amounts to 1 base on V and 7 bases on J, and the germline ends lie 9 bases apart. Taken from the germline V gene, the CDR1 and CDR2 loops are SGDLS and YYNGEE.